The sample holds a few counts of the clone carrying this T cell receptor (beta chain). The target antigen is unknown. These data come from a study of regulatory T cells in long-lasting Graves disease. Time point reported: persistent/refractory GD, antithyroid drugs over 5 years with positive TRAb. The TCR library was made from RNA that had been extracted from PBMCs in TRIzol. Sequencing libraries for TCR beta were prepared with iRepertoire HTBI primers and Arm-PCR of CDR3 regions. In the source study's methods: Detected in the samples were about 60 TRBV and 15 or so TRBJ segments. TCRdb redid the calling of the multiplex PCR reads with MiXCR, one entry per CDR3 protein. The V and J calls reflect TCRdb's pipeline rather than the authors' work. Altogether approximately 690,000 distinct CDR3 sequences are present, about 30% being singletons, with the ten largest covering about 42%. The CDR3 extends over 16 amino acids. Per germline, CDR1 LNHDA and CDR2 SQIVND (reference sequence). V lost 7 bases, J lost 0 bases, and 10 bases stayed unmatched.

Study outcomes and limitations: In persistent patients, shared public clonotypes (under 3,000) outnumbered those in new patients (about 1,000). Having few samples may have compromised the accuracy.

The sequenced sample was peripheral blood mononuclear cells (PBMCs), obtained when the disease was refractory, from a patient treated with antithyroid drugs. The V gene is TRBV19, the J gene TRBJ1-2; TRBD1 matches 8 bases. The source of this sequence is a female donor with Graves disease. CDR3 sequence reads: CASIAVQGEANYGYTF. CDR3 coding DNA: TGTGCCAGTATCGCCGTACAGGGGGAGGCTAACTATGGCTACACCTTC.